This record looks at one T cell receptor (beta chain) sequence and its context. What it binds is unknown. This sample is drawn from a study of cytomegalovirus exposure and HLA in healthy donors. General study points: Apparent HLA restriction characterized most CMV-associated TCR beta chains in a later analysis. Reports state that TCR beta sequences accurately predicted most subjects' HLA-A and HLA-B alleles.

Germline CDR1 and CDR2: ENHRY and SYGVKD. V dropped 6 bases and J dropped 1; count of bases not matched to a gene: 7. The length of the CDR3 is 17 residues. 60 Vbeta and 13 Jbeta primers were used in PCR. The data were produced by immunoSEQ multiplex PCR, yet TCRdb's version contains in-frame clones alone and is incomplete. Of roughly 95,000 clones listed, less than 85% were seen once; the top ten hold around 5%. The chain carries TRBV10-3 and TRBJ2-2; TRBD2 aligns across 11 bases. This receptor was identified in a man in his thirties or forties in good health and CMV-seropositive. The sequenced sample was PBMCs. CDR3 amino acids: CAIRDAGLAENTGELFF. The CDR3 DNA reads as TGTGCCATCAGGGACGCGGGACTAGCGGAGAACACCGGGGAGCTGTTTTTT.